Listed here are 9 T cell receptor beta chains from one sample, sequenced in a study of CD8+ T cells in alopecia areata. RNA extraction was followed by reverse transcription into cDNA, which acted as the sequencing template. Produced via immunoSEQ multiplex PCR; TCRdb's table is partial and in-frame only. The data contain 110,000 to 150,000 clones, roughly 62% of them singletons. Sequenced material: CD4+ T cells sorted from blood, taken at week 0. The origin of the receptors is a human donor with alopecia areata.

J is TRBJ2-1 and V is TRBV5-6; weak D call: TRBD2 (6 bases). Germline-derived CDR1 and CDR2 are SGHDT and YYEEEE. V lost 4 bases, J lost 9 bases, and 14 bases lay in between. This CDR3 contains 13 residues. The DNA for the CDR3 is TGTGCCAGCAGCCCCGGGGGAGTCGTTGAGCAGTTCTTC. Translated: CASSPGGVVEQFF.

The chain combines TRBV4-2 with TRBJ1-6, with 7 bases fitting TRBD1. There are 15 residues in the CDR3. The J segment lost 9 bases and the V segment lost 2 bases, leaving 7 bases of the junction unmatched. Looked up from germline, CDR1 is LGHNA and CDR2 is YNFKEQ. The CDR3 sequence: CASSQLQGNSSPLHF. Here the CDR3 DNA reads TGTGCCAGCAGCCAATTACAGGGGAATAGTTCACCCCTCCACTTT.

This rearrangement joins TRBV30 to TRBJ1-5; D is uncertain. CDR1 GTSNPN and CDR2 SVGIG come from the germline V gene (reference sequence). The CDR3 extends over 13 amino acids. Trimming removed 1 base from V and 3 bases from J, with 7 bases in between. The CDR3 protein is CAWSAGDNQPQHF. As DNA, the CDR3 is TGTGCCTGGAGTGCCGGGGACAATCAGCCCCAGCATTTT.

This clone was seen a handful of times. The CDR3 DNA is TGTGCCAGCCGATTTCTAGAAGAGCAGTACTTC. Translated, it gives CASRFLEEQYF. V usage is TRBV27 and J usage is TRBJ2-7; no definite D call. CDR3 length: 11 amino acids. Germline lookup yields CDR1 MNHEY and CDR2 SMNVEV (reference sequence). V shed 8 bases and J shed 7 bases, with 12 bases lying between them.

The chain joins TRBV5-6 to TRBJ1-2, with D possibly matching TRBD1 (5 bases). Trimming stripped 0 bases from V and 5 bases from J, with 8 bases between. The germline V gene encodes CDR1 SGHDT and CDR2 YYEEEE. The CDR3 sequence is 13 residues long. CDR3 DNA sequence: TGTGCCAGCAGCTTGGCAGGGAATTATGGCTACACCTTC. It translates to CASSLAGNYGYTF.

This clone has a handful of counts. V gene TRBV4-3 combines with J gene TRBJ2-5, with 12 bases fitting TRBD2. Losses at the gene ends were 0 bases for V and 7 bases for J; bases not matched to a gene: 12. The CDR3 totals 18 residues. The germline V gene has CDR1 LGHNA and CDR2 YSLEER. The CDR3 DNA follows: TGCGCCAGCAGCCAAGATACCCCACTAGCGGGGGGACCGGGGACCCAGTACTTC. Translation: CASSQDTPLAGGPGTQYF.

J is TRBJ2-5 and V is TRBV5-1; the match to TRBD1 covers 7 bases. Germline loops: CDR1 SGHRS, CDR2 YFSETQ. The CDR3 runs 15 residues. The V and J ends lost 4 bases and 4 bases, in that order; junction bases with no gene match: 10. This CDR3 is CASSVQGSISETQYF. The CDR3 DNA reads TGCGCCAGCAGCGTACAGGGGAGTATTTCAGAGACCCAGTACTTC.

The chain employs TRBV29-1 and TRBJ2-2; D is unclear. Germline V CDR1 and CDR2: SQVTM, ANQGSEA. V was pared by 2 bases and J by 1 base, with 5 bases between. The CDR3 runs to 13 residues. The CDR3 here is CSVERQNTGELFF. Written as DNA, the CDR3 is TGCAGCGTTGAAAGACAGAACACCGGGGAGCTGTTTTTT.

This clone was recorded a few times. The genes are TRBV27 and TRBJ2-6, with TRBD2 identical over 15 bases. Per germline, CDR1 MNHEY and CDR2 SMNVEV (reference sequence). J gave up 3 bases and V 5 bases, and 8 bases lay outside the gene matches. This CDR3 contains 19 residues. CDR3 nucleotide sequence: TGTGCCAGCAGTCGGACTAGCGGGGGGGCTTATGGTGGGGCCAACGTCCTGACTTTC. Encoded protein: CASSRTSGGAYGGANVLTF.